This paragraph covers one T cell receptor beta chain sequence. Original processing methods: Estimated nucleated cell counts came from reference gene primer amplification. Assay used: immunoSEQ multiplex PCR; TCRdb lists only in-frame clones, some missing. V, J and clone size are those of that table, while D and trimming were read from the DNA. The sample carries around 100,000 clones, approximately 89% recorded once. The sample originates from a study of blood T cell repertoires in COVID-19. The wider study: The United States, Italy and Spain provided the acute and convalescent COVID-19 samples. From T cells, B-cell-depleted T cells, or PBMCs came the material, which was cDNA or gDNA.

Germline loops: CDR1 SGHRS, CDR2 YFSETQ. The CDR3 spans 15 residues. Losses at the gene ends were 3 bases for V and 0 bases for J; bases not matched to a gene: 6. This clonotype was sampled from a woman of 80 years or more in a cohort sampled during active COVID-19. V and J are TRBV5-1 and TRBJ2-7; 7 bases are shared with TRBD2. The sample comprised peripheral blood. In DNA form, the CDR3 reads TGCGCCAGCAGCTACGAGCGGGGAAGCTCCTACGAGCAGTACTTC. Its protein is CASSYERGSSYEQYF.